This T cell receptor (beta chain) comes out of a study of T-cell reconstitution after alpha-beta-depleted transplantation in children. Study-wide findings and caveats: T-cell counts and diversity at one year post-transplant came mainly from newly produced T cells. In patients about two months after transplant, alpha-beta T cells reportedly arose from several hundred expanded graft clones.

The CDR3 runs to 16 residues. V dropped 5 bases and J dropped 5 bases, with 20 bases sitting between them. Per germline, CDR1 SGHVS and CDR2 FQNEAQ. As it was prepared, the TCRbeta library received unique molecular identifiers. Using its own MiXCR run on the PCR reads, TCRdb lists one record per CDR3 protein. Here the sample spans around 300,000 distinct CDR3 sequences, around 10% being singletons. This clonotype was seen ten or more times. Its antigen remains unknown. The chain is built from TRBV7-8 and TRBJ2-3; a possible D gene is TRBD2 (7 bases). The source was peripheral blood, collected 180 days after TCRalphabeta/CD19-depleted stem cell transplant. The TCR was taken from a male patient aged 2 to 9 who had a stem cell transplant for chronic granulomatous disease, so the T cells may come from the graft donor. CDR3 residues: CASSDAREGGRDTQYF. CDR3 in DNA: TGTGCCAGCAGCGACGCCAGGGAGGGGGGTCGAGATACGCAGTATTTT.